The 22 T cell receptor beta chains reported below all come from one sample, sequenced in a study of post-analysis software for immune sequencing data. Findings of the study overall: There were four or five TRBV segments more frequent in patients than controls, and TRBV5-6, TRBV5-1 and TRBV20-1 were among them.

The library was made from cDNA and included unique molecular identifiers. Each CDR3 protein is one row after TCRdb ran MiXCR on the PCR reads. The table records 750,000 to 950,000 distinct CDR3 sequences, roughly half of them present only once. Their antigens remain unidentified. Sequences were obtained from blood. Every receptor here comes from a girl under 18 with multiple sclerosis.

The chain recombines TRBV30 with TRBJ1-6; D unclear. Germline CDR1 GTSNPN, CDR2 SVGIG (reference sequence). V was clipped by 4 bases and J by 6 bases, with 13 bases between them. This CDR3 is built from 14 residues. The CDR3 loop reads CAWTIDWTNSPLHF. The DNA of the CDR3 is TGTGCCTGGACAATCGATTGGACTAATTCACCCCTCCACTTT. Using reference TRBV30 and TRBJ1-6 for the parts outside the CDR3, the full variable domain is SQTIHQWPATLVQPVGSPLSLECTVEGTSNPNLYWYRQAAGRGLQLLFYSVGIGQISSEVPQNLSASRPQDRQFILSSKKLLLSDSGFYLCAWTIDWTNSPLHFGNGTRLTVT.

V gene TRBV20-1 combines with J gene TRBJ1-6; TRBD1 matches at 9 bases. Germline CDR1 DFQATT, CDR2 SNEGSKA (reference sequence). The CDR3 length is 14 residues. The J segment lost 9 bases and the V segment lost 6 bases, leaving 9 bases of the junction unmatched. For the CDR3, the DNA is TGCAGTGCGACCCGGACAGGGGACGGTTCACCCCTCCACTTT. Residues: CSATRTGDGSPLHF.

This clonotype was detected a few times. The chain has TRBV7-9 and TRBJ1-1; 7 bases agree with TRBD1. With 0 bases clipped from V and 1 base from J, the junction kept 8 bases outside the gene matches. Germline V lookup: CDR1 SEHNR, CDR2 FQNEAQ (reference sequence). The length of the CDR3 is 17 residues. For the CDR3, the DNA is TGTGCCAGCAGCTTAGCGCCCGGGACAGTATGGAACACTGAAGCTTTCTTT. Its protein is CASSLAPGTVWNTEAFF.

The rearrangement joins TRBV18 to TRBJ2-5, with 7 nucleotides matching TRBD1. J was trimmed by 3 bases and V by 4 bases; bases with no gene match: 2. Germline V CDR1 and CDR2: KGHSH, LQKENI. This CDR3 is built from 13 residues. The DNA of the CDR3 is TGTGCCAGCTCACGGGGACAGAAAGAGACCCAGTACTTC. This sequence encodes CASSRGQKETQYF.

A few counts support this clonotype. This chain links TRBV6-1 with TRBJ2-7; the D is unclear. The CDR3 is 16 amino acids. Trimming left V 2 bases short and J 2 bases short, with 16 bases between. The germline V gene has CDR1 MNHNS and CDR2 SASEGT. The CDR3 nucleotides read TGTGCCAGCAGTGAATGGACGGATTATTGGGCCTACGAGCAGTACTTC. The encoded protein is CASSEWTDYWAYEQYF.

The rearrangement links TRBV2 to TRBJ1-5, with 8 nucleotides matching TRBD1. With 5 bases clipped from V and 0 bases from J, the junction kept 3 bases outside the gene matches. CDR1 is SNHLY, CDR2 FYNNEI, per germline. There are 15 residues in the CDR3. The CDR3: CASSIDRGSNQPQHF. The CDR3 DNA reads TGTGCCAGCAGTATAGACAGGGGTAGCAATCAGCCCCAGCATTTT.

As DNA, the CDR3 is TGCAGCGTTCGTAAACAGGGCTTTACCTCCAACAAACCTGAAGCTTTCTTT. Translated, it gives CSVRKQGFTSNKPEAFF. The chain joins TRBV29-1 to TRBJ1-1; a possible D gene is TRBD1 (6 bases). Germline lookup yields CDR1 SQVTM and CDR2 ANQGSEA. V was clipped by 5 bases and J by 6 bases, with 28 bases between them. The CDR3 spans 17 residues.

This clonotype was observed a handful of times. The CDR3 coding sequence is TGTGCCAGCAGCCGCAGGGGGGGTCAAGAGACCCAGTACTTC. Translating it yields CASSRRGGQETQYF. This chain joins TRBV7-2 and TRBJ2-5; perhaps D is TRBD1 or TRBD2 (7 bases each). Germline CDR1 SGHTA, CDR2 FQGNSA. This CDR3 region has 14 residues. V dropped 5 bases and J dropped 2 bases, with 12 bases sitting between them. The full variable domain, completed using reference TRBV7-2 and TRBJ2-5, is GAGVSQSPSNKVTEKGKDVELRCDPISGHTALYWYRQSLGQGLEFLIYFQGNSAPDKSGLPSDRFSAERTGGSVSTLTIQRTQQEDSAVYLCASSRRGGQETQYFGPGTRLLVL.

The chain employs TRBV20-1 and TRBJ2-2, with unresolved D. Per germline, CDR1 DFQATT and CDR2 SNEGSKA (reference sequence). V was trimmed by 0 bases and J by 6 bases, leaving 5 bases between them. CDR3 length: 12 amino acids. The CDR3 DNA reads TGCAGTGCTAGAGATGTCGCCGGGGAGCTGTTTTTT. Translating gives CSARDVAGELFF.

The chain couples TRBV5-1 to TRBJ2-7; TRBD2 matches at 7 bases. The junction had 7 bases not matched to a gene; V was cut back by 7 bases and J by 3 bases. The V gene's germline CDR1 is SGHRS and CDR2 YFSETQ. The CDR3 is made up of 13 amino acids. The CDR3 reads CASGVPGGYEQYF. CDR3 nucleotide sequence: TGCGCCAGCGGGGTGCCGGGGGGCTACGAGCAGTACTTC.

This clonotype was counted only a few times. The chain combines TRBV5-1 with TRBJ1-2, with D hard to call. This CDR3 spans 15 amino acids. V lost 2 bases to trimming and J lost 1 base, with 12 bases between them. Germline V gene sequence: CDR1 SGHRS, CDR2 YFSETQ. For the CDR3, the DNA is TGCGCCAGCAGCTTAGTTCCGTCTTTTAACTATGGCTACACCTTC. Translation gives CASSLVPSFNYGYTF.

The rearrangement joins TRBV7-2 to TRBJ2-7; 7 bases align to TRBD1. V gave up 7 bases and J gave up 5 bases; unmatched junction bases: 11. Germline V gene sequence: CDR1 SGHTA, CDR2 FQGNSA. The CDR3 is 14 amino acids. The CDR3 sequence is CASKIGQAADEQYF. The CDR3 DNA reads TGTGCCAGCAAAATAGGACAGGCGGCCGACGAGCAGTACTTC.

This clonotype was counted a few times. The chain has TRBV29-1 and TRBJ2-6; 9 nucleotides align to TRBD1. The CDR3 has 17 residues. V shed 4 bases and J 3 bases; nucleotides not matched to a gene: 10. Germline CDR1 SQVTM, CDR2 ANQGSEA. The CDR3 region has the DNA TGCAGCGTTGGCCGGGACAGGGCCATCGGTGGGGCCAACGTCCTGACTTTC. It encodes CSVGRDRAIGGANVLTF.

CDR3 sequence (DNA): TGCAGTGCTAGATCACCTTACAATGAGCAGTTCTTC. This encodes CSARSPYNEQFF. The chain joins TRBV20-1 to TRBJ2-1; the D is unclear. This CDR3 has 12 residues. CDR1 and CDR2 from the germline V gene are DFQATT and SNEGSKA (reference sequence). V gave up 2 bases and J gave up 4 bases, with 6 bases separating them.

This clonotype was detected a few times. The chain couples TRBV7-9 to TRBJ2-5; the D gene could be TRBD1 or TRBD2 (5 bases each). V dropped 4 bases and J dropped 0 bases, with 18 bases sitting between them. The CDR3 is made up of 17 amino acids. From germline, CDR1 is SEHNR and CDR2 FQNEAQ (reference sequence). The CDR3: CASSSSQWGRHQETQYF. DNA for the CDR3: TGTGCCAGCAGCTCCTCCCAATGGGGACGCCACCAAGAGACCCAGTACTTC.

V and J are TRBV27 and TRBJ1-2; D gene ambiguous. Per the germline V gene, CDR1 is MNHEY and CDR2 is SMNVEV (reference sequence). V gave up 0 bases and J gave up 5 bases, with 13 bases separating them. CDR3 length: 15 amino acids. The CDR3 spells CASSLSSRLGYGYTF. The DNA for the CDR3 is TGTGCCAGCAGTTTATCATCCAGACTTGGGTATGGCTACACCTTC.

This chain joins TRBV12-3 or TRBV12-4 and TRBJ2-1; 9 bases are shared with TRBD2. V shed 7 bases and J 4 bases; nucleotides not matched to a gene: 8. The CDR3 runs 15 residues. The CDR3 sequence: CASTRSSGSYNEQFF. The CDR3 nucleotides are TGTGCCAGCACCCGTAGTAGCGGGAGTTACAATGAGCAGTTCTTC.

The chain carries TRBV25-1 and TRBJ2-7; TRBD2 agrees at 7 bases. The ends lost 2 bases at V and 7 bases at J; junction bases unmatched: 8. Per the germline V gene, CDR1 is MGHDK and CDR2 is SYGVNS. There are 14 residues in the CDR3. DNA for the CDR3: TGTGCCAGCAGTGAAAAGGGCGGGAGCGTAGAGCAGTACTTC. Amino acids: CASSEKGGSVEQYF.

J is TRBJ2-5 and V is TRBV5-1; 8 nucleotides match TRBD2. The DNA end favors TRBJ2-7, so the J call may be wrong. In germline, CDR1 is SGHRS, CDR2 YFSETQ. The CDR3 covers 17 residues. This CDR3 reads CASSRAAGVLPSYEQYF. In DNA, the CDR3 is TGCGCCAGCAGCCGGGCAGCGGGAGTTCTTCCCTCCTACGAGCAGTACTTC.

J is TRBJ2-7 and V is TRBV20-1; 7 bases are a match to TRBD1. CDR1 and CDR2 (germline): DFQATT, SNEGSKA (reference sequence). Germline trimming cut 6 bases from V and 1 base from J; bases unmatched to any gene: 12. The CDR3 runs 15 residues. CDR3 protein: CSAQLPRTGSYEQYF. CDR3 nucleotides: TGCAGTGCACAACTACCTCGGACAGGTTCCTACGAGCAGTACTTC.

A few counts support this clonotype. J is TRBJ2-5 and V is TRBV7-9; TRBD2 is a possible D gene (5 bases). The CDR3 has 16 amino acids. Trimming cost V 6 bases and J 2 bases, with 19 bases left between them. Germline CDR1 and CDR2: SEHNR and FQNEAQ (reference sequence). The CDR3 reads CASRPPGVGDQETQYF. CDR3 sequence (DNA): TGTGCCAGCAGACCTCCTGGGGTCGGGGATCAAGAGACCCAGTACTTC.

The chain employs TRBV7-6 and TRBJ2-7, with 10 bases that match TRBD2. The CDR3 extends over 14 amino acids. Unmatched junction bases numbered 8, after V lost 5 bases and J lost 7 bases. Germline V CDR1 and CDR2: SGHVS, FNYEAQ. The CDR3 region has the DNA TGTGCCAGCAGCCCTTCTAGCGGGAGTGGGGAGCAGTACTTC. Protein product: CASSPSSGSGEQYF.